Sequencing of this T cell receptor beta chain was carried out in a study of shared T cell receptors in the human thymus (dated by TCRdb to 2020 to 2022). General notes on the study: The study examined how the human thymus generates shared, self-reactive T-cell receptor alpha chains.

The library was obtained by the immunoSEQ multiplex PCR assay. The source is immuneACCESS, and TCRdb retained only in-frame sequences with V and J called. Part of the clones is not carried over; for the studies checked, unresolved V genes explain less than half of this, and the remainder is unexplained. Across this sample there are approximately 400,000 clones, with 95% seen only once. The ten largest account for approximately 0.02% of the sample. Comments on this clone: This receptor's antigen is unknown. No base qualities exist here, and no much larger clone lies one base off it.

The sample consisted of thymocytes. This clonotype was sampled from a human donor.

The CDR3 region: CASSPTLVPRVGEQFF. The sequenced DNA is TGTGCCAGCAGTCCGACACTAGTCCCCCGTGTCGGTGAGCAGTTCTTC. Here the chain combines TRBV27 and TRBJ2-1; TRBD2 might be the D gene, on 5 matching bases. A distance of 23 bases separates the germline ends of V and J, which lose 5 bases and 9 bases respectively. The germline V gene (reference sequence) gives CDR1 as MNHEY and CDR2 as SMNVEV. The CDR3 holds 16 amino acids from the cysteine to the phenylalanine. The kept DNA is CDR3 alone, 48 bases in frame from the first base.